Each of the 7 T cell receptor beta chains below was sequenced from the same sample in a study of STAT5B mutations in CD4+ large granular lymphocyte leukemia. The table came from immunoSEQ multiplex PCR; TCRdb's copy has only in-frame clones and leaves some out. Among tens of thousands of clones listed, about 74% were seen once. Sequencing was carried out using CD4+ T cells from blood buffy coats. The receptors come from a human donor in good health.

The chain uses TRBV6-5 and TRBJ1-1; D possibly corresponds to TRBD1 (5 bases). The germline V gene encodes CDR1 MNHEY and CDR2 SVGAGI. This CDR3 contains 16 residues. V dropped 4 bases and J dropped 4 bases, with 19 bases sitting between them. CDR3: CASSLRSGAGFTEAFF. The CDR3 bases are TGTGCCAGCAGTTTAAGGAGTGGGGCAGGGTTCACTGAAGCTTTCTTT.

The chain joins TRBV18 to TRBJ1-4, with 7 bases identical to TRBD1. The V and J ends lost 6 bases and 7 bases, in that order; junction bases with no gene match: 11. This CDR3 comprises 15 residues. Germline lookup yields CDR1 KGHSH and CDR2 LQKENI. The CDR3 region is CASSPQGDGGEKLFF. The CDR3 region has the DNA TGTGCCAGCTCGCCTCAGGGGGATGGTGGTGAAAAACTGTTTTTT.

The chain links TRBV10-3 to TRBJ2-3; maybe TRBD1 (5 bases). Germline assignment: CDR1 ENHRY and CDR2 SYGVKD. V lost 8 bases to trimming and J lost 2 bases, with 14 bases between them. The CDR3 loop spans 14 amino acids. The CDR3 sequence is CAIQGWADTDTQYF. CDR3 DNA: TGTGCCATCCAGGGTTGGGCAGACACAGATACGCAGTATTTT.

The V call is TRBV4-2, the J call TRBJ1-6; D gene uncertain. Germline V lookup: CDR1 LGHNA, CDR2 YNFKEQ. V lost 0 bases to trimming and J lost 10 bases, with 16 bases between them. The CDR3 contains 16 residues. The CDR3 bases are TGTGCCAGCAGCCAAGATTGGGCAACTCCAACCTCACCCCTCCACTTT. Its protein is CASSQDWATPTSPLHF.

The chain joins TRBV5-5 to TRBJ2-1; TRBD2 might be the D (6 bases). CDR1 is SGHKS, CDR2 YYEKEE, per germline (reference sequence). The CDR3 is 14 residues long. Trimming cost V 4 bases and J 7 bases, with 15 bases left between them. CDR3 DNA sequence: TGTGCCAGCAGCACCATAAGACTAGGAAATGAGCAGTTCTTC. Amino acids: CASSTIRLGNEQFF. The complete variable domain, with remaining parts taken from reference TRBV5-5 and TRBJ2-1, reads DAGVTQSPTHLIKTRGQQVTLRCSPISGHKSVSWYQQVLGQGPQFIFQYYEKEERGRGNFPDRFSARQFPNYSSELNVNALLLGDSALYLCASSTIRLGNEQFFGPGTRLTVL.

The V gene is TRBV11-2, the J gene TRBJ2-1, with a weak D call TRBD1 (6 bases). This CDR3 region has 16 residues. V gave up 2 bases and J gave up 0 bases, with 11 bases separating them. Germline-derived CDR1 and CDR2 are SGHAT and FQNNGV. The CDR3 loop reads CASSLLRGSSYNEQFF. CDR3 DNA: TGTGCCAGCAGCTTACTCAGGGGTAGCTCCTACAATGAGCAGTTCTTC.

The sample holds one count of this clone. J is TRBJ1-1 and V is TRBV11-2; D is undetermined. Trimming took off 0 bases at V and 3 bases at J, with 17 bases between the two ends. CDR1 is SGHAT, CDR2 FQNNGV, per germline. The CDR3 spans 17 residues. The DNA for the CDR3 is TGTGCCAGCAGCTTAGAAGCAACTTCCTTGGTTCACACTGAAGCTTTCTTT. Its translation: CASSLEATSLVHTEAFF. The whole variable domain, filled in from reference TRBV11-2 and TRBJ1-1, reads EAGVAQSPRYKIIEKRQSVAFWCNPISGHATLYWYQQILGQGPKLLIQFQNNGVVDDSQLPKDRFSAERLKGVDSTLKIQPAKLEDSAVYLCASSLEATSLVHTEAFFGQGTRLTVV.